One sample yielded the 13 T cell receptor beta chains listed below, sequenced in a study of blood T cell repertoires in COVID-19. Clones were read by immunoSEQ multiplex PCR, and TCRdb kept only the in-frame ones, dropping some. The sample holds about 120,000 clones, 82% seen once. The sequenced material came from peripheral blood. All receptors derive from a man between 65 and 85 years old with acute or convalescent COVID-19.

The chain carries TRBV30 and TRBJ1-4; maybe TRBD1 (5 bases). V was shortened by 2 bases and J by 4 bases, with 11 bases between the two germline ends. Germline V gene lookup returns CDR1 GTSNPN and CDR2 SVGIG (reference sequence). This CDR3 has 14 amino acids. The chain's CDR3 is CAWSLAGINEKLFF. The CDR3 DNA sequence: TGTGCCTGGAGTTTGGCAGGGATTAATGAAAAACTGTTTTTT.

The chain couples TRBV2 to TRBJ1-1; D gene uncertain. The CDR3 contains 13 residues. V dropped 6 bases and J dropped 5 bases, with 13 bases sitting between them. Germline CDR1 and CDR2: SNHLY and FYNNEI. CDR3 amino acids: CASRRGERTEAFF. CDR3 bases: TGTGCCAGCAGGCGGGGAGAGCGTACTGAAGCTTTCTTT.

The rearrangement links TRBV11-3 to TRBJ2-1, with 8 bases fitting TRBD1. The V segment lost 3 bases and the J segment 13 bases; nucleotides outside the gene matches: 5. The CDR3 length is 12 residues. The V gene's germline CDR1 is SGHNT and CDR2 YENEEA. The CDR3 protein is CASSFQGTGQFF. As DNA, the CDR3 is TGTGCCAGCAGCTTTCAAGGGACAGGTCAGTTCTTC. The full variable domain, completed using reference TRBV11-3 and TRBJ2-1, is EAGVVQSPRYKIIEKKQPVAFWCNPISGHNTLYWYLQNLGQGPELLIRYENEEAVDDSQLPKDRFSAERLKGVDSTLKIQPAELGDSAVYLCASSFQGTGQFFGPGTRLTVL.

CDR3 loop: CASSIQWVETQYF. Written as DNA, the CDR3 is TGCGCCAGCAGCATACAGTGGGTGGAGACCCAGTACTTC. The V gene is TRBV5-1, the J gene TRBJ2-5; D call uncertain. This CDR3 has 13 amino acids. The V gene's germline CDR1 is SGHRS and CDR2 YFSETQ. The V and J ends lost 4 bases and 5 bases respectively, with 12 bases between them.

The chain couples TRBV18 to TRBJ2-2; D remains unclear. Trimming pared 2 bases from V and 5 bases from J, leaving 18 bases between. Germline V gene data show CDR1 as KGHSH and CDR2 as LQKENI. This CDR3 region has 17 residues. The CDR3 DNA reads TGTGCCAGCTCACCAGCTCTGGGCCCCTCTGATACCGGGGAGCTGTTTTTT. It specifies CASSPALGPSDTGELFF.

This sequence joins TRBV10-2 and TRBJ1-4; D gene ambiguous. This CDR3 spans 15 amino acids. Trimming removed 6 bases at V and 2 bases at J, with 13 bases between. In germline, CDR1 is WSHSY, CDR2 SAAADI. The chain's CDR3 is CASRATGVTNEKLFF. CDR3 nucleotides: TGCGCCAGCAGAGCAACGGGAGTTACTAATGAAAAACTGTTTTTT.

Only one count was recorded for this clone. The chain uses TRBV4-1 and TRBJ1-4; possibly TRBD1 for D (6 bases). This CDR3 has 15 residues. Trimming cost V 0 bases and J 6 bases, with 11 bases left between them. Germline V lookup: CDR1 MGHRA, CDR2 YSYEKL. Here the CDR3 reads CASSQDSGVDEKLFF. CDR3 DNA sequence: TGCGCCAGCAGCCAAGATTCAGGGGTTGATGAAAAACTGTTTTTT.

The chain joins TRBV27 to TRBJ2-7; 10 positions agree with TRBD1. Germline V gene data show CDR1 as MNHEY and CDR2 as SMNVEV (reference sequence). V dropped 3 bases and J dropped 6; count of bases not matched to a gene: 2. The CDR3 is 13 residues long. As DNA, the CDR3 is TGTGCCAGCAGTTTCGGACAGGGGGTCGAGCAGTACTTC. Residues: CASSFGQGVEQYF.

V and J are TRBV5-6 and TRBJ2-7, with 7 bases matching TRBD1. V gave up 3 bases and J gave up 3 bases; unmatched junction bases: 3. The CDR3 covers 13 residues. Germline V gene data show CDR1 as SGHDT and CDR2 as YYEEEE. CDR3 bases: TGTGCCAGCAGCTCGGGACAGAGCTACGAGCAGTACTTC. As protein: CASSSGQSYEQYF.

The chain carries TRBV5-1 and TRBJ2-1; no firm D call. The CDR3 consists of 12 residues. V gave up 4 bases and J gave up 10 bases, with 12 bases separating them. Germline V CDR1 and CDR2: SGHRS, YFSETQ. The CDR3 DNA reads TGCGCCAGCAGCGAAAGAGAATACGAGCAGTTCTTC. This translates into CASSEREYEQFF.

This clone came up a few times. The chain couples TRBV2 to TRBJ1-2, with D possibly TRBD1 on 5 matching bases. This CDR3 has 14 residues. The germline gives CDR1 SNHLY, CDR2 FYNNEI. V was pared by 2 bases and J by 8 bases, with 15 bases between. CDR3 sequence (DNA): TGTGCCAGCAGTGAACTTCGCAGGGAGGGAGGCTACACCTTC. Translation gives CASSELRREGGYTF. Looking up the rest from reference TRBV2 and TRBJ1-2 gives the full variable domain: EPEVTQTPSHQVTQMGQEVILRCVPISNHLYFYWYRQILGQKVEFLVSFYNNEISEKSEIFDDQFSVERPDGSNFTLKIRSTKLEDSAMYFCASSELRREGGYTFGSGTRLTVV.

This clone was observed a few times. The rearrangement uses TRBV19 and TRBJ2-7; TRBD1 agrees at 11 bases. Germline CDR1 LNHDA, CDR2 SQIVND (reference sequence). The trim removed 6 bases at V and 6 bases at J, leaving 10 bases unmatched. The CDR3 has 15 amino acids. CDR3: CASRLTGGTGGEQYF. The DNA for the CDR3 is TGTGCCAGTAGACTTACAGGAGGGACAGGGGGCGAGCAGTACTTC.

The chain couples TRBV5-4 to TRBJ1-2, with a tentative D call TRBD1 (6 bases). V dropped 4 bases and J dropped 6 bases, with 19 bases sitting between them. This CDR3 region has 15 residues. Germline V gene data show CDR1 as SGHNT and CDR2 as YYREEE (reference sequence). The CDR3 loop reads CASSETNRAGNGYTF. The CDR3, as DNA: TGTGCCAGCAGCGAGACCAACAGGGCCGGGAATGGCTACACCTTC. The full variable domain, rest sourced from reference TRBV5-4 and TRBJ1-2, is ETGVTQSPTHLIKTRGQQVTLRCSSQSGHNTVSWYQQALGQGPQFIFQYYREEENGRGNFPPRFSGLQFPNYSSELNVNALELDDSALYLCASSETNRAGNGYTFGSGTRLTVV.